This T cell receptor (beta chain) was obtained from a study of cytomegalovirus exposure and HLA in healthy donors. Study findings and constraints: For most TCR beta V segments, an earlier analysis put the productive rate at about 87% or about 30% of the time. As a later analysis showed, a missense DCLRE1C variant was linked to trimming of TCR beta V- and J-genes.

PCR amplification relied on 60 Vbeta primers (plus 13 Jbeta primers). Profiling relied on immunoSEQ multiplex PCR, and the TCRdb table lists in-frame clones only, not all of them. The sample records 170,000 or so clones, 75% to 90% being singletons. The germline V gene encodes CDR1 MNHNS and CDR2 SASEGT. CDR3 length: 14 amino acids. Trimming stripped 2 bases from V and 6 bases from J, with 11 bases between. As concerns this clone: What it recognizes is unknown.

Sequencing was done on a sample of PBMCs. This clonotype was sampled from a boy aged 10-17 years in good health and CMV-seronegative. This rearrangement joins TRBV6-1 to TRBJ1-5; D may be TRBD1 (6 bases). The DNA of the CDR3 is TGTGCCAGCAGTGAAACAGGGTCGTTTCAGCCCCAGCATTTT. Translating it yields CASSETGSFQPQHF.